The subject of this entry is one T cell receptor beta chain. Its antigen remains unknown. The germline V and J ends were trimmed by 3 bases and 2 bases, with 19 bases remaining between them. The germline V gene encodes CDR1 SGDLS and CDR2 YYNGEE. The CDR3 runs 17 residues. The data stem from a study of cytomegalovirus exposure and HLA in healthy donors. Study-wide points: It was only CMV serostatus that was available as immune exposure information. According to an earlier analysis, most TCR beta V segments yielded productive rearrangements about 87% or about 30% of the time.

60 Vbeta and 13 Jbeta primers were used in PCR. Using immunoSEQ multiplex PCR, the repertoire was profiled, and TCRdb retains in-frame clones only, with some absent. The sample holds under 200,000 clones, roughly 68% seen once. Donors in the study were healthy people who gave bone marrow. The receptor's source is a woman younger than 45 in good health and CMV-seronegative. The V and J genes are TRBV9 and TRBJ2-3; possible D gene TRBD1, 6 bases. Input material: PBMCs. In DNA, the CDR3 is TGTGCCAGCAGCGATCAACAGGGTTTAAAATTCACAGATACGCAGTATTTT. Protein: CASSDQQGLKFTDTQYF.